This T cell receptor beta chain was recorded in a study of blood T cell repertoires in COVID-19. At the level of the study: The cDNA or gDNA used as material had been derived from T cells, B-cell-depleted T cells, or PBMCs.

In the study's own analysis: By means of reference gene primer amplification, nucleated cell counts were estimated. Sequencing used immunoSEQ multiplex PCR; TCRdb keeps in-frame clones, though not all of them. The V and J calls and clone size were taken over from that table, and D and trimming were inferred from the DNA. The sample contains some 20,000 clones, about 90% of which appear only once. This CDR3 contains 16 residues. The ends were cut back, 3 bases at V and 2 bases at J, with 13 bases in the middle. Germline CDR1 and CDR2: KGHDR and SFDVKD. The chain employs TRBV24-1 and TRBJ2-1; TRBD2 might be the D (6 bases). This clonotype was obtained from an older man with acute or convalescent COVID-19. Input material: peripheral blood. CDR3 loop: CATSDAASVTYNEQFF. CDR3 DNA sequence: TGTGCCACCAGTGATGCAGCTAGCGTTACCTACAATGAGCAGTTCTTC.